This T cell receptor beta chain was sequenced during a study of blood T cells in healthy people across ages. Per sample, a minimum of 6 million PBMCs were isolated. The CDR3 has 16 residues. The germline V gene encodes CDR1 SQVTM and CDR2 ANQGSEA. J gave up 0 bases and V 8 bases, and 13 bases lay outside the gene matches. With a J-beta primer mix and a sample-barcoded 5' primer, a second PCR ran about 7 to 11 cycles. TCRdb reanalysed the 5' RACE reads using MiXCR and keeps one entry per CDR3 protein. In the table there are 1.5 million to 1.8 million distinct CDR3 sequences, 42% of which are singletons. The sample holds a few counts of this clonotype. The antigen is undetermined. Findings and caveats of the study: Whereas aged donors had fewer naive CD4+ cells, long-lived donors had more of them and higher diversity. Naive T cell percentage and TCR beta diversity correlated strongly.

The sequenced material came from blood. The sequence was collected from a woman younger than 30 in good health. This chain links TRBV29-1 with TRBJ2-1; 7 nucleotides match TRBD2. The CDR3 region is CSFKTGLAVSYNEQFF. The CDR3 DNA follows: TGCAGCTTTAAAACGGGGCTAGCGGTCTCCTACAATGAGCAGTTCTTC.